This T cell receptor beta chain emerged from a study of siplizumab effects on memory and regulatory T cells. Data came from immunoSEQ multiplex PCR; TCRdb stores just in-frame clones and leaves some out. The table has approximately 92,000 clones, just under 95% seen once; the top ten hold about 1.4%. Study-wide results and caveats: Proliferating Tregs in siplizumab cultures were never verified as suppressive.

In the case of this clone: As yet, its antigen is unknown.

This CDR3 has 15 amino acids. J was trimmed by 2 bases and V by 8 bases; bases with no gene match: 10. Germline CDR1 reads SGHTA; CDR2 reads FQGNSA. This TCR was sampled from a human donor in good health. The sample consisted of non-Treg CD4+ T cells sorted from blood. V gene TRBV7-2 combines with J gene TRBJ2-7; 9 nucleotides line up with TRBD1. The CDR3 DNA is TGTGCCAGCGAATCACGGGGACAGGGCCCCTACGAGCAGTACTTC. Its translation: CASESRGQGPYEQYF.